This entry concerns a single TCR beta chain. CDR1 is SGHNT and CDR2 is YENEEA in the germline V gene. This CDR3 contains 15 residues. The V gene end was trimmed by 5 bases and the J gene end by 0 bases; junction bases not matched to a gene: 5. Assay used: immunoSEQ multiplex PCR; TCRdb lists only in-frame clones, some missing. The table has fewer than 60,000 clones, approximately 86% seen once. The sample comes from a study of control samples from healthy donors and cancer patients. The clonotype originates from a woman aged 45-65 years with lung cancer. The sequenced sample was PBMCs. The J gene is TRBJ1-1, the V gene TRBV11-3; 8 nucleotides match TRBD1. This CDR3 reads CASSPRTGLNTEAFF. CDR3 coding DNA: TGTGCCAGCAGCCCCCGGACAGGGTTGAACACTGAAGCTTTCTTT. Together with reference TRBV11-3 and TRBJ1-1, the CDR3 gives the full variable domain: EAGVVQSPRYKIIEKKQPVAFWCNPISGHNTLYWYLQNLGQGPELLIRYENEEAVDDSQLPKDRFSAERLKGVDSTLKIQPAELGDSAVYLCASSPRTGLNTEAFFGQGTRLTVV.